This T cell receptor beta chain was sequenced for a study of blood T cell repertoires in COVID-19. In its sample, this clone is medium-sized (0.01 to 0.1%). Original methodology: By means of reference gene primer amplification, nucleated cell counts were estimated. TCRdb keeps only in-frame clones here, not all; method: immunoSEQ multiplex PCR. From that table come the V and J calls and clone size; the DNA was used to work out D and trimming. The data show 250,000 to 300,000 clones, approximately 81% seen once. The CDR3 consists of 14 residues. Per the germline V gene, CDR1 is SGHVS and CDR2 is FQNEAQ. Trimming pared 1 base from V and 1 base from J, leaving 8 bases between.

Source material: peripheral blood. The genes are TRBV7-8 and TRBJ2-7, with no clear D. The source is a woman in her fifties or sixties with active or convalescent COVID-19. The CDR3 loop is CASSLVDNSYEQYF. DNA of the CDR3: TGTGCCAGCAGCTTAGTTGACAATTCCTACGAGCAGTACTTC.